This T cell receptor (beta chain) was documented in a study of T cell repertoires in cytomegalovirus infection. About the study: Public signatures in TCR beta pointed to CMV infection and matching HLA type.

This CDR3 is 14 amino acids long. The germline CDR1 and CDR2 sequences are DFQATT and SNEGSKA (reference sequence). TCRdb reprocessed the reads via MiXCR and lists one record per CDR3 protein. The sample yields about half a million distinct CDR3 sequences, around 30% seen once. This clonotype is a singleton in its sample. Its antigen is not identified. An end of the junction differs from the germline gene, which may be a read error. This receptor was obtained from a human donor in good health (CMV status not recorded). Some clones in this sample may be carry-over from other donors' samples. This chain uses TRBV20-1 with TRBJ2-1; TRBD2 agrees at 7 bases. Specimen: cultured PBMCs, collected from culture after CMV antigen stimulation. The CDR3 is CSGIGSGGNNELFF. The CDR3 DNA follows: TGCAGTGGTATCGGTTCCGGGGGGAACAATGAGCTGTTCTTC.